Listed below are T cell receptor beta chains from one sample, sequenced in a study of blood T cell repertoires in COVID-19. The table came from immunoSEQ multiplex PCR; TCRdb's copy has only in-frame clones and leaves some out. The data contain 300,000 to 400,000 clones, roughly 87% of them seen just once; the ten biggest clones take up over 0.8%. Input material: PBMCs or T cells enriched from blood (not recorded which). The receptors were sampled from a woman aged 30 to 39 who had recovered from COVID-19. The CDR3 runs from the conserved cysteine through the conserved F or W. The D gene is left open where the match is weak. For some rows the clone size is stated as once, few or many, or as a class when expanded; others skip it.

TRBJ1-2 - few TRBV30 CAWSVPHRTNYGYTF TGTGCCTGGAGTGTGCCCCACAGGACTAACTATGGCTACACCTTC
TRBJ1-2 - once TRBV28 CASSPGNNYGYTF TGTGCCAGCAGTCCCGGGAACAACTATGGCTACACCTTC
TRBJ1-1 - - TRBV5-4 CASSLQGNTEAFF TGTGCCAGCAGCTTGCAGGGGAACACTGAAGCTTTCTTT
TRBJ2-2 TRBD1 - TRBV5-6 CASRWLGDRDDTGELFF TGTGCCAGCAGGTGGCTAGGGGACAGGGACGACACCGGGGAGCTGTTTTTT
TRBJ2-3 - once TRBV4-1 CASSQTPGVSTDTQYF TGCGCCAGCAGCCAGACACCGGGAGTCAGCACAGATACGCAGTATTTT
TRBJ2-3 TRBD1 once TRBV10-1 CASKPGQGAADTQYF TGCGCCAGCAAGCCGGGACAGGGGGCAGCAGATACGCAGTATTTT
TRBJ2-3 TRBD1 - TRBV18 CASSLMERTGIIGTDTQYF TGTGCCAGCTCGCTCATGGAACGGACAGGGATAATAGGAACAGATACGCAGTATTTT
TRBJ2-5 TRBD2 - TRBV4-3 CASSQESRGGPETQYF TGCGCCAGCAGCCAAGAGTCGCGGGGGGGCCCAGAGACCCAGTACTTC
TRBJ1-2 TRBD1 - TRBV28 CASSPGGEDGYTF TGTGCCAGCAGCCCAGGGGGAGAGGATGGCTACACCTTC
TRBJ2-4 TRBD2 - TRBV4-3 CASSQDLGSGGTQDIQYF TGCGCCAGCAGCCAAGATCTGGGGAGCGGGGGGACCCAAGACATTCAGTACTTC
TRBJ1-2 TRBD1 - TRBV5-4 CASSLPTGINYGYTF TGTGCCAGCAGCTTGCCGACAGGGATTAACTATGGCTACACCTTC
TRBJ2-1 TRBD1 - TRBV19 CASSGDRSFYNEQFF TGTGCCAGTAGTGGGGACAGGAGCTTCTACAATGAGCAGTTCTTC
TRBJ2-1 TRBD2 - TRBV24-1 CATSDSLAGGIAAEQFF TGTGCCACCAGTGATTCACTAGCGGGGGGGATCGCGGCTGAGCAGTTCTTC
TRBJ1-1 - once TRBV19 CASSVNTEAFF TGTGCCAGTAGTGTAAACACTGAAGCTTTCTTT
TRBJ1-6 - - TRBV5-8 CASSLATASNSYNSPLHF TGTGCCAGCAGCTTGGCAACAGCTTCTAACTCCTATAATTCACCCCTCCACTTT
TRBJ1-3 - - TRBV5-1 CASSDQASGNTIYF TGCGCCAGCAGCGATCAGGCCTCTGGAAACACCATATATTTT
TRBJ1-4 - - TRBV7-8 CASSWAGSVHEKLFF TGTGCCAGCAGCTGGGCTGGCTCAGTTCATGAAAAACTGTTTTTT
TRBJ2-3 TRBD1 - TRBV29-1 CSAKTGGVGTDTQYF TGCAGCGCCAAAACAGGGGGTGTAGGCACAGATACGCAGTATTTT
TRBJ2-5 TRBD2 - TRBV29-1 CSVDHPAGTQETQYF TGCAGCGTTGATCACCCAGCGGGAACACAAGAGACCCAGTACTTC
TRBJ2-5 - - TRBV5-1 CASSPPLGGGRETQYF TGCGCCAGCAGCCCCCCCCTTGGGGGGGGGCGGGAGACCCAGTACTTC
TRBJ1-5 - - TRBV2 CASNREASNQPQHF TGTGCCAGCAACCGGGAGGCGAGCAATCAGCCCCAGCATTTT
TRBJ2-7 - - TRBV29-1 CSVEDRGRKYEQYF TGCAGCGTTGAAGATCGGGGTCGGAAGTACGAGCAGTACTTC